The TCR beta chain under discussion was sequenced for a study of control samples from healthy donors and cancer patients. Sequenced by immunoSEQ multiplex PCR; TCRdb stores in-frame clones only, minus some. Among 150,000 to 180,000 clones listed, about 94% were seen once. V dropped 4 bases and J dropped 5; count of bases not matched to a gene: 7. Germline CDR1 SGHVS, CDR2 FNYEAQ. The CDR3 runs to 17 residues. This sequence was found in a man aged 45-65 years in good health. V gene TRBV7-6 combines with J gene TRBJ2-5, with 16 bases that match TRBD2. The sample taken for sequencing was blood. This CDR3 is CASSSGLAGGLWETQYF. The CDR3 bases are TGTGCCAGCAGCTCGGGACTAGCGGGAGGGCTATGGGAGACCCAGTACTTC.